This record concerns one T cell receptor (beta chain) sequence. The sample belongs to a study of blood T cell repertoires in COVID-19. Across the whole study: Acute-phase and convalescent COVID-19 samples originated in the United States, Italy and Spain. PBMCs, B-cell-depleted T cells, or T cells were the source of the cDNA or gDNA that made up the material.

Authors' analysis steps: Estimated nucleated cell counts came from reference gene primer amplification. Clones were read by immunoSEQ multiplex PCR, and TCRdb kept only the in-frame ones, dropping some. The V and J calls and clone size are taken from that table; D and trimming were inferred from the DNA. The sample has some 120,000 clones; about 90% are singletons. The germline V and J ends were trimmed by 5 bases and 3 bases, with 10 bases remaining between them. The CDR3 has 14 amino acids. Germline assignment: CDR1 KGHDR and CDR2 SFDVKD. The sequence was collected from a woman in her sixties with acute or convalescent COVID-19. V usage is TRBV24-1 and J usage is TRBJ1-5, with D unclear. The source material was peripheral blood. CDR3 region: CATSARQANQPQHF. The CDR3 coding sequence is TGTGCCACCAGTGCCAGACAAGCCAATCAGCCCCAGCATTTT.